This T cell receptor delta chain originates from a study of gamma-delta T cells after stem cell transplantation. Only a few counts were recorded for this clone. The CDR3 is 21 amino acids. CDR1 is TSWWSYY, CDR2 QGS, per germline. V shed 9 bases and J 2 bases; nucleotides not matched to a gene: 28. TCRdb called clones from the RT-PCR reads again using CATT. The table lists 1,000 to 1,500 delta-chain clones, about 3.3% of them singletons, with over 9.5% in the top ten. This receptor was taken from a human donor. It is not recorded whose cells these are; they may come from a transplant donor. Sequencing was carried out using gamma-delta T cells. The chain joins TRDV1 to TRDJ1, with 9 bases fitting TRDD3. The CDR3 coding sequence is TGTGCTCTCCTCCTTGCCGCGGGGAACTGGGGGACCCCCTGGAAAACCGATAAACTCATCTTT. Its translation: CALLLAAGNWGTPWKTDKLIF.